These 3 T cell receptor beta chains originate from one sample sequenced in a study of metastatic and nonmetastatic thyroid tumors. TCRdb re-called clones from the PCR reads using MiXCR. The sample consists of 30,000 to 35,000 clones, less than 30% of them appearing once. Each patient went into thyroid surgery without having received any treatment. Sequences were obtained from blood. The receptors were gathered from a female donor with papillary thyroid cancer or a benign thyroid nodule (not recorded which). Some clones in this sample may be carry-over from other donors' samples.

Ten or more counts support this clone. A much larger clone lies a single base off, so this may be a read error. This chain joins TRBV6-1 and TRBJ1-2; D gene ambiguous. Germline lookup yields CDR1 MNHNS and CDR2 SASEGT. The CDR3 spans 14 residues. V was cut by 10 bases and J by 1 base, with 16 bases left in between. The CDR3 sequence: CATLPPLGNYGYTF. DNA for the CDR3: TGTGCCACTTTACCCCCACTCGGTAACTATGGCTACACCTTC.

The rearrangement joins TRBV27 to TRBJ2-3; a possible D gene is TRBD1 (6 bases). V lost 2 bases, J lost 4 bases, and 7 bases lay in between. Germline V CDR1 and CDR2: MNHEY, SMNVEV (reference sequence). This CDR3 is built from 13 residues. In DNA, the CDR3 is TGTGCCAGCAGTTTAAACAGGGCAGATACGCAGTATTTT. Its protein product is CASSLNRADTQYF.

V usage is TRBV11-2 and J usage is TRBJ2-2; 10 bases map to TRBD1. The germline V gene encodes CDR1 SGHAT and CDR2 FQNNGV. J lost 5 bases, V lost 5 bases, and 2 bases had no gene match. The CDR3 totals 14 residues. For the CDR3, the DNA is TGTGCCAGCAGCCGGGGACAGGGGACCGGGGAGCTGTTTTTT. It yields the protein CASSRGQGTGELFF.